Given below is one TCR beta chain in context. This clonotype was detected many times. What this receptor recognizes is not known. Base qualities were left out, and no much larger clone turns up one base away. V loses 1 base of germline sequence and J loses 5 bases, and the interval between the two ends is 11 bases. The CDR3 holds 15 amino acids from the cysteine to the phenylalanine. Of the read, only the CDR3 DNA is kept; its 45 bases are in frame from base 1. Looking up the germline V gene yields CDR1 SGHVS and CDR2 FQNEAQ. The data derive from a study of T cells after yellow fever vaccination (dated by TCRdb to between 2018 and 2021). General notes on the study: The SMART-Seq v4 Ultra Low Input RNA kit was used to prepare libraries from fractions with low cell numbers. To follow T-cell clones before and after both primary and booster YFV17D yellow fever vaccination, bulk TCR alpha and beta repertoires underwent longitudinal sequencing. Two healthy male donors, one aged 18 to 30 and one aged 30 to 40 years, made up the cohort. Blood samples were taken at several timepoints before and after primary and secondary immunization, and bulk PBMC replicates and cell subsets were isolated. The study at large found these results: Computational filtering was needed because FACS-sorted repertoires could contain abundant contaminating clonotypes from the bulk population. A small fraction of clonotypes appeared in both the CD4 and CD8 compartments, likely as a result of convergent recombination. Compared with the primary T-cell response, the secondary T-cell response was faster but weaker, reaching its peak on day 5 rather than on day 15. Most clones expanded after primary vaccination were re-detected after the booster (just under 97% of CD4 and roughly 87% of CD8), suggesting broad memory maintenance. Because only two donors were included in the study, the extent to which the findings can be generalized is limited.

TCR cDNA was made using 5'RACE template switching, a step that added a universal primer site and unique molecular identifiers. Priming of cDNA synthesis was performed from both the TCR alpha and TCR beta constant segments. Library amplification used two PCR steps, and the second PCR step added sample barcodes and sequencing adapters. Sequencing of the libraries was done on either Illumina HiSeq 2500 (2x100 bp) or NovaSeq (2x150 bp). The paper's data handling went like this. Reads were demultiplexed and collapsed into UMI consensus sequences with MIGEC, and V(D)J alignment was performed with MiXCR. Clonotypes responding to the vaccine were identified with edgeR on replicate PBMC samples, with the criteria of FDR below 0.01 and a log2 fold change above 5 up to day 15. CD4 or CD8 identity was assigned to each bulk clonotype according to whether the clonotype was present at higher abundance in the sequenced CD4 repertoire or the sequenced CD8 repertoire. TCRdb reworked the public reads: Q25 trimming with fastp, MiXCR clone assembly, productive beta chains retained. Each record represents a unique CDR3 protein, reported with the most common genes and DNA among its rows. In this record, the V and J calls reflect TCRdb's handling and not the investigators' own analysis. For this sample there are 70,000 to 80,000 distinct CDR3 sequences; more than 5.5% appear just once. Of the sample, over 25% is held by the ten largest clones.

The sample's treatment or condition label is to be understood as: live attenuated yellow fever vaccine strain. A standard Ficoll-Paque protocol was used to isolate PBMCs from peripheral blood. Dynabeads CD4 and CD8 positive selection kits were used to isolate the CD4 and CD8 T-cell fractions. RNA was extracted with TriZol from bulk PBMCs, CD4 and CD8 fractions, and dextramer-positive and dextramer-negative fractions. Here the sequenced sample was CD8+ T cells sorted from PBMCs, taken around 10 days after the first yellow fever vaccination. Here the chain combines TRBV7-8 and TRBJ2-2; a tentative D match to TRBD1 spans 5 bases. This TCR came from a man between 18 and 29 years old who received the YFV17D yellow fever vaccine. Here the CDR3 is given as CASSLEGMQTGELFF. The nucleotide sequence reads TGTGCCAGCAGCTTAGAGGGGATGCAAACCGGGGAGCTGTTTTTT. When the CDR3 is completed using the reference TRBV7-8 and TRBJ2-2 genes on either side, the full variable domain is GAGVSQSPRYKVAKRGQDVALRCDPISGHVSLFWYQQALGQGPEFLTYFQNEAQLDKSGLPSDRFFAERPEGSVSTLKIQRTQQEDSAVYLCASSLEGMQTGELFFGEGSRLTVL.